This T cell receptor beta chain was identified in a study of blood T cell repertoires in COVID-19. Trimming removed 4 bases at V and 5 bases at J, with 16 bases between. Germline-derived CDR1 and CDR2 are SGDLS and YYNGEE. CDR3 length: 15 amino acids. Each recovered donor of Cohort 3 presented with two negative PCRs, clearance, or symptom resolution. Sequencing was performed with immunoSEQ multiplex PCR; in TCRdb, only in-frame clones are kept and a portion is missing. In the table there are approximately 300,000 clones, 87% of which are singletons. The V gene is TRBV9, the J gene TRBJ1-5, with D perhaps TRBD1 (6 bases). The receptor's source is a woman aged 25 to 39 who had recovered from COVID-19. Sequencing used PBMCs or T cells enriched from blood (not recorded which). CDR3 coding DNA: TGTGCCAGCAGCATCGATCGAGGGGGATATCAGCCCCAGCATTTT. It specifies CASSIDRGGYQPQHF.